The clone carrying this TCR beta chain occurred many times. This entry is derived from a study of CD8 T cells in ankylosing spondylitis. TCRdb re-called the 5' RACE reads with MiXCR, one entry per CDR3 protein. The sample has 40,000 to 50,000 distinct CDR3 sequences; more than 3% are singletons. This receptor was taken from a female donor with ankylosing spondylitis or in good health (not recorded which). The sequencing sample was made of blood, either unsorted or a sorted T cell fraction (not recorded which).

The CDR3 DNA sequence: TGTGCCAGCAGCGTAGGGGGGGCAGAGAATTCACCCCTCCACTTT. Translation: CASSVGGAENSPLHF. The chain uses TRBV9 and TRBJ1-6; D is perhaps TRBD1 (6 bases). V lost 0 bases to trimming and J lost 7 bases, with 11 bases between them. Germline CDR1 is SGDLS and CDR2 is YYNGEE. The CDR3 is 15 residues long.